The 21 T cell receptor beta chains reported below all come from one sample, sequenced in a study of blood T cell repertoires in COVID-19. Method: immunoSEQ multiplex PCR; TCRdb's copy keeps in-frame clones and lacks some. The sample lists 200,000 to 250,000 clones, 70% to 90% occurring once. Sequenced: peripheral blood. These receptors came from a woman in her 70s with COVID-19, enrolled during active disease.

This chain links TRBV24-1 with TRBJ1-2; 9 bases map to TRBD1. CDR3 size: 16 residues. J gave up 6 bases and V 4 bases, and 11 bases lay outside the gene matches. Germline CDR1 reads KGHDR; CDR2 reads SFDVKD. This CDR3 reads CATSETGTGRLDGYTF. The CDR3, as DNA: TGTGCCACCAGTGAAACCGGGACAGGGCGCCTGGATGGCTACACCTTC.

J is TRBJ1-2 and V is TRBV4-3; tentatively, D is TRBD1 (6 bases). Trimming cost V 4 bases and J 2 bases, with 8 bases left between them. Germline loops: CDR1 LGHNA, CDR2 YSLEER. This CDR3 has 13 amino acids. The CDR3 bases are TGCGCCAGCAGCCCCAGGGGCAACTATGGCTACACCTTC. Amino acid sequence: CASSPRGNYGYTF.

This chain links TRBV5-1 with TRBJ2-7; 11 bases agree with TRBD2. Germline CDR1 reads SGHRS; CDR2 reads YFSETQ. CDR3 length equals 14 residues. V trimming: 0 bases; J trimming: 6 bases; junction bases outside the gene matches: 2. The DNA for the CDR3 is TGCGCCAGCAGCTTGGTAGCGGGAGGGTCCGAGCAGTACTTC. Amino acids: CASSLVAGGSEQYF.

This clone has only one observation. This sequence joins TRBV7-8 and TRBJ1-1, with D tentatively TRBD1 (5 bases). The CDR3 has 15 residues. The V gene lost 5 bases and the J gene lost 0 bases, with 13 bases spanning the gap. Germline-derived CDR1 and CDR2 are SGHVS and FQNEAQ. CDR3 DNA: TGTGCCAGCAGCCCCCGCGGGGGTATGAACACTGAAGCTTTCTTT. Protein: CASSPRGGMNTEAFF.

J is TRBJ2-1 and V is TRBV7-2; tentative D call: TRBD1 (6 bases). This CDR3 is 13 amino acids long. Germline CDR1 is SGHTA and CDR2 is FQGNSA. Trimming removed 2 bases from V and 9 bases from J, with 11 bases in between. The CDR3 loop reads CASSLTGYAEQFF. CDR3 DNA: TGTGCCAGCAGCTTAACAGGGTACGCTGAGCAGTTCTTC.

The chain is built from TRBV7-2 and TRBJ2-5; the match to TRBD2 covers 7 bases. CDR3 length equals 15 residues. The germline V gene has CDR1 SGHTA and CDR2 FQGNSA. Losses at the gene ends were 2 bases for V and 4 bases for J; bases not matched to a gene: 7. The CDR3 here is CASSLWSGELETQYF. CDR3 nucleotides: TGTGCCAGCAGCTTATGGAGCGGGGAATTAGAGACCCAGTACTTC. Drawing the rest from reference TRBV7-2 and TRBJ2-5, the complete variable domain is GAGVSQSPSNKVTEKGKDVELRCDPISGHTALYWYRQSLGQGLEFLIYFQGNSAPDKSGLPSDRFSAERTGGSVSTLTIQRTQQEDSAVYLCASSLWSGELETQYFGPGTRLLVL.

This clone was recorded once. This chain joins TRBV18 and TRBJ1-1; the match to TRBD1 covers 8 bases. There are 15 residues in the CDR3. Germline CDR1 and CDR2: KGHSH and LQKENI. V lost 3 bases, J lost 5 bases, and 8 bases stayed unmatched. This CDR3 reads CASSPWTGMETEAFF. CDR3 nucleotides: TGTGCCAGCTCACCCTGGACAGGGATGGAGACTGAAGCTTTCTTT. Looking up the rest from reference TRBV18 and TRBJ1-1 gives the full variable domain: NAGVMQNPRHLVRRRGQEARLRCSPMKGHSHVYWYRQLPEEGLKFMVYLQKENIIDESGMPKERFSAEFPKEGPSILRIQQVVRGDSAAYFCASSPWTGMETEAFFGQGTRLTVV.

CDR3 sequence: CASRVGTGFYNEQFF. Here the CDR3 DNA reads TGCGCCAGCAGGGTCGGGACAGGGTTCTACAATGAGCAGTTCTTC. The rearrangement uses TRBV5-1 and TRBJ2-1; 9 bases are shared with TRBD1. Per germline, CDR1 SGHRS and CDR2 YFSETQ. Trimming took 5 bases from V and 3 from J; bases not matched to a gene: 6. This CDR3 region has 15 residues. The full variable domain, with the rest looked up from reference TRBV5-1 and TRBJ2-1, is KAGVTQTPRYLIKTRGQQVTLSCSPISGHRSVSWYQQTPGQGLQFLFEYFSETQRNKGNFPGRFSGRQFSNSRSEMNVSTLELGDSALYLCASRVGTGFYNEQFFGPGTRLTVL.

This clone was counted a few times. The chain is built from TRBV12-5 and TRBJ2-1; tentative D call: TRBD1 (5 bases). This CDR3 is built from 15 residues. V lost 1 base to trimming and J lost 6 bases, with 13 bases between them. CDR1 and CDR2 (germline): LGHNT, FRNRAP. The CDR3 region is CASGLGVGQGNEQFF. The CDR3 DNA is TGTGCTAGTGGTTTGGGAGTCGGGCAGGGCAATGAGCAGTTCTTC.

This rearrangement joins TRBV5-1 to TRBJ1-2; D possibly corresponds to TRBD1 (5 bases). Per the germline V gene, CDR1 is SGHRS and CDR2 is YFSETQ. This CDR3 is 14 amino acids long. Trimming left V 2 bases short and J 3 bases short, with 11 bases between. The CDR3 loop is CASSFGGEDYGYTF. The CDR3 nucleotides read TGCGCCAGCAGCTTCGGGGGAGAGGACTATGGCTACACCTTC.

Here the CDR3 DNA reads TGTGCCAGCAGTTACCCGAGGACAGGCATGAACACTGAAGCTTTCTTT. Its translation: CASSYPRTGMNTEAFF. This chain uses TRBV6-6 with TRBJ1-1, with 7 positions matching TRBD1. V shed 2 bases, J shed 0 bases, and the junction held 6 bases outside the gene matches. CDR3 length: 16 residues. Germline lookup yields CDR1 MNHNY and CDR2 SVGAGI (reference sequence).

The chain uses TRBV6-2 or TRBV6-3 and TRBJ1-2; possibly TRBD1 for D (5 bases). Germline V CDR1 and CDR2: MNHEY, SVGEGT. Trimming took 4 bases from V and 7 from J, leaving 10 bases between them. The CDR3 sequence is 12 residues long. CDR3 sequence (DNA): TGTGCCAGCAGTTTATACAGGTCTGGCTACACCTTC. It translates to CASSLYRSGYTF.

This chain joins TRBV5-1 and TRBJ1-1; D might be TRBD1 (6 bases). The length of the CDR3 is 16 residues. V was cut by 0 bases and J by 9 bases, with 21 bases left in between. The germline V gene encodes CDR1 SGHRS and CDR2 YFSETQ. The CDR3 spells CASSLGGTPTTEKAFF. The CDR3, as DNA: TGCGCCAGCAGCTTGGGAGGGACACCAACCACCGAGAAAGCTTTCTTT. Full variable domain (missing parts from reference TRBV5-1 and TRBJ1-1): KAGVTQTPRYLIKTRGQQVTLSCSPISGHRSVSWYQQTPGQGLQFLFEYFSETQRNKGNFPGRFSGRQFSNSRSEMNVSTLELGDSALYLCASSLGGTPTTEKAFFGQGTRLTVV.

This clone was seen a handful of times. The gene calls are TRBV3-1 (or the pseudogene TRBV3-2) and TRBJ2-1; TRBD1 matches 9 bases. This CDR3 contains 17 residues. CDR1 is LGHDT, CDR2 YNNKEL, per germline (reference sequence). Trimming took 1 base from V and 4 from J; bases not matched to a gene: 8. CDR3 in DNA: TGTGCCAGCAGCCAAGGGACTCCGGGACAGGGTTACAATGAGCAGTTCTTC. Residues: CASSQGTPGQGYNEQFF.

The V gene is TRBV19, the J gene TRBJ1-2, with TRBD1 as a possible D gene (5 bases). Trimming took off 5 bases at V and 2 bases at J, with 15 bases between the two ends. This CDR3 comprises 15 residues. Germline V CDR1 and CDR2: LNHDA, SQIVND (reference sequence). CDR3 region: CASSPQGLGNYGYTF. The CDR3 DNA reads TGTGCCAGTAGTCCCCAGGGACTGGGGAACTATGGCTACACCTTC.

V usage is TRBV7-3 and J usage is TRBJ2-2; 7 bases match TRBD1. This CDR3 contains 15 residues. Germline loops: CDR1 SGHTA, CDR2 FQGTGA. J lost 3 bases, V lost 5 bases, and 6 bases had no gene match. The CDR3 is CASSQDRWDTGELFF. CDR3 DNA: TGTGCCAGCAGCCAGGACAGGTGGGACACCGGGGAGCTGTTTTTT.

The rearrangement joins TRBV6-2 or TRBV6-3 to TRBJ1-5; possible D gene TRBD1, 5 bases. V was shortened by 6 bases and J by 1 base, with 13 bases between the two germline ends. Germline V CDR1 and CDR2: MNHEY, SVGEGT. CDR3 length equals 15 residues. As DNA, the CDR3 is TGTGCCAGCAGCCCCGGGGGGGGGAGCAATCAGCCCCAGCATTTT. Protein: CASSPGGGSNQPQHF.

V gene TRBV27 combines with J gene TRBJ1-2; 9 bases agree with TRBD1. Germline CDR1 reads MNHEY; CDR2 reads SMNVEV (reference sequence). The CDR3 length is 13 residues. After removal of 6 bases from V and 7 bases from J, the junction contained 6 bases not matched to a gene. CDR3: CASSTGTGFGYTF. The CDR3 DNA follows: TGTGCCAGCAGCACCGGGACAGGGTTTGGCTACACCTTC.

This clone appeared once. CDR3 amino acids: CASSHGLAGSTYEQYF. DNA of the CDR3: TGTGCCAGCAGCCACGGACTAGCGGGGTCTACCTACGAGCAGTACTTC. The V call is TRBV13, the J call TRBJ2-7; 12 nucleotides match TRBD2. CDR3 length equals 16 residues. Unmatched junction bases numbered 7, after V lost 5 bases and J lost 2 bases. Germline CDR1 and CDR2: PRHDT and FYEKMQ (reference sequence).

This chain uses TRBV5-1 with TRBJ1-4; D unclear. Germline lookup yields CDR1 SGHRS and CDR2 YFSETQ. Between the trimmed V and J ends, which lost 2 bases and 0 bases, there was a span of 14 bases. This CDR3 has 17 amino acids. The CDR3 is CASSFNVGGSTNEKLFF. CDR3 DNA: TGCGCCAGCAGCTTCAACGTAGGCGGCTCAACTAATGAAAAACTGTTTTTT.

The rearrangement uses TRBV5-1 and TRBJ1-2, with 7 bases fitting TRBD1. This CDR3 contains 13 residues. Germline trimming cut 1 base from V and 7 bases from J; bases unmatched to any gene: 4. Germline assignment: CDR1 SGHRS and CDR2 YFSETQ. The CDR3, as DNA: TGCGCCAGCAGCTTGTCCACAGGGGCTGGCTACACCTTC. Encoded protein: CASSLSTGAGYTF.